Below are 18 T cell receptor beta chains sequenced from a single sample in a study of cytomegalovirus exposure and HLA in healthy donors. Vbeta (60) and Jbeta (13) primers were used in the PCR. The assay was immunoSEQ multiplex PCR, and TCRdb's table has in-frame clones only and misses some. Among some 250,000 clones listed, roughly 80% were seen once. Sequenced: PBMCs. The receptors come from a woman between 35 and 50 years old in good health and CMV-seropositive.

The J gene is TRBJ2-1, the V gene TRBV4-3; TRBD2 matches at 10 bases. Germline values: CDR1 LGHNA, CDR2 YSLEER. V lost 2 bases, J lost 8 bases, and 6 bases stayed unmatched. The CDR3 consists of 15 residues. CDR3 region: CASSQQGLATDEQFF. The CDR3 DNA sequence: TGCGCCAGCAGCCAACAGGGACTAGCGACCGATGAGCAGTTCTTC.

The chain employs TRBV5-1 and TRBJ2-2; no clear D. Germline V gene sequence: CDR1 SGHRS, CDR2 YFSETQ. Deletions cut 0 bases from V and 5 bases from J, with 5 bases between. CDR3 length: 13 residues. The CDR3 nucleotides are TGCGCCAGCAGCTTGGACGGTACCGGGGAGCTGTTTTTT. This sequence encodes CASSLDGTGELFF.

CDR3 residues: CAIKTSGGESDTQYF. The DNA for the CDR3 is TGTGCCATCAAGACTAGCGGGGGGGAGTCAGATACGCAGTATTTT. The chain uses TRBV10-3 and TRBJ2-3; 14 nucleotides match TRBD2. The germline CDR1 and CDR2 sequences are ENHRY and SYGVKD. The CDR3 has 15 residues. The V segment lost 7 bases and the J segment 4 bases; nucleotides outside the gene matches: 4.

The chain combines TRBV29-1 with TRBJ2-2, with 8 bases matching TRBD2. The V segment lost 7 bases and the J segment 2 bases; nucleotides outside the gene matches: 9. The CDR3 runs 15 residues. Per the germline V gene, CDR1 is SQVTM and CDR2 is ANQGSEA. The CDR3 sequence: CSAGGGRGNTGELFF. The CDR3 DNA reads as TGCAGCGCGGGGGGGGGAAGGGGAAACACCGGGGAGCTGTTTTTT.

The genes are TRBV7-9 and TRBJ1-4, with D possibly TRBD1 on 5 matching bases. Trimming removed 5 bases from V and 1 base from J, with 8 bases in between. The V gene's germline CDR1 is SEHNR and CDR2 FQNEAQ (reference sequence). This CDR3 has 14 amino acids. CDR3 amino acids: CASSLQGTNEKLFF. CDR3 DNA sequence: TGTGCCAGCAGCCTCCAGGGAACTAATGAAAAACTGTTTTTT.

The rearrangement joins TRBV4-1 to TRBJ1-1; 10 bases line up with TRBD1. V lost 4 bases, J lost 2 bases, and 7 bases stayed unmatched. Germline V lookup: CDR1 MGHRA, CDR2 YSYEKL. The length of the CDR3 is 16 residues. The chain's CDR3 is CASSRVDRGTNTEAFF. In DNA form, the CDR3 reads TGCGCCAGCAGCCGGGTGGACAGGGGGACAAACACTGAAGCTTTCTTT.

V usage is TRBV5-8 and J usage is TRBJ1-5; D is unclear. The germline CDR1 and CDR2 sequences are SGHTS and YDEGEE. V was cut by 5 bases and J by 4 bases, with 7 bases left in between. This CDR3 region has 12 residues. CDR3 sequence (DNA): TGTGCCAGCAGGCGGTGGAATCAGCCCCAGCATTTT. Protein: CASRRWNQPQHF.

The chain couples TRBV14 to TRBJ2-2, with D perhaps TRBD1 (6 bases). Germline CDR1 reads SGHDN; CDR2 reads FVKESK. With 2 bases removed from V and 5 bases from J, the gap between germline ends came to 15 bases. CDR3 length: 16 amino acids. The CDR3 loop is CASSQLLNRATGELFF. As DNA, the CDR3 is TGTGCCAGCAGCCAACTCCTTAACAGGGCGACCGGGGAGCTGTTTTTT.

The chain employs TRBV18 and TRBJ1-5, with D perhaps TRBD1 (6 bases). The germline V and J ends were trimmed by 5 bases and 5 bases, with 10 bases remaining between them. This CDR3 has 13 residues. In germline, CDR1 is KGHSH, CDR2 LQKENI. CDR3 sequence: CASSEHRDQPQHF. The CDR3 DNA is TGTGCCAGCTCAGAGCACAGGGATCAGCCCCAGCATTTT.

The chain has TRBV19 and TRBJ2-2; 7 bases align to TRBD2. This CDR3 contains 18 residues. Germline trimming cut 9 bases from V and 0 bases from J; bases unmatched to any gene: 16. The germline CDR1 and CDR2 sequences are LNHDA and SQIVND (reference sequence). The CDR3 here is CASSRWGGVSANTGELFF. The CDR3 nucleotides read TGTGCCAGCTCCCGATGGGGGGGGGTGTCCGCGAACACCGGGGAGCTGTTTTTT.

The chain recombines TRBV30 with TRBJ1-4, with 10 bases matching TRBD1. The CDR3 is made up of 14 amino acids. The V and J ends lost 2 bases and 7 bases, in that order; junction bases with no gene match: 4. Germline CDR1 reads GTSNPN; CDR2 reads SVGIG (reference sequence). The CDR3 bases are TGTGCCTGGAGTACCTGGACAGGGGGTGAAAAACTGTTTTTT. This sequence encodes CAWSTWTGGEKLFF.

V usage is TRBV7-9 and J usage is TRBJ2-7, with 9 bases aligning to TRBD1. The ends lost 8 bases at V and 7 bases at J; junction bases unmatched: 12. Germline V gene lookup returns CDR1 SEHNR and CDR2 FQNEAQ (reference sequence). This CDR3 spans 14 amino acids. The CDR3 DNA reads TGTGCCAGCTCCCCGGGACAGGGTCTATGGGAGCAGTACTTC. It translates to CASSPGQGLWEQYF.

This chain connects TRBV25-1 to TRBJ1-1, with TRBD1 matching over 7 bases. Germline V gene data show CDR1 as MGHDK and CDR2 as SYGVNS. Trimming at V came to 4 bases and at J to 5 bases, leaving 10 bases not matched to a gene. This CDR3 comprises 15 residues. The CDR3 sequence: CASSGEAGGSTEAFF. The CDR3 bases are TGTGCCAGCAGTGGGGAGGCAGGGGGAAGTACTGAAGCTTTCTTT. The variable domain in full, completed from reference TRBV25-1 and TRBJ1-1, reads EADIYQTPRYLVIGTGKKITLECSQTMGHDKMYWYQQDPGMELHLIHYSYGVNSTEKGDLSSESTVSRIRTEHFPLTLESARPSHTSQYLCASSGEAGGSTEAFFGQGTRLTVV.

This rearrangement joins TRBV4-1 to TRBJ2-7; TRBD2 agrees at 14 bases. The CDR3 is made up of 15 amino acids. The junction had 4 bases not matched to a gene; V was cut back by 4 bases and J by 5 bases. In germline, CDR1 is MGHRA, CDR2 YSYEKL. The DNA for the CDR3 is TGCGCCAGCAGCCTCCTGGGACTAGCGGGAGACGAGCAGTACTTC. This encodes CASSLLGLAGDEQYF.

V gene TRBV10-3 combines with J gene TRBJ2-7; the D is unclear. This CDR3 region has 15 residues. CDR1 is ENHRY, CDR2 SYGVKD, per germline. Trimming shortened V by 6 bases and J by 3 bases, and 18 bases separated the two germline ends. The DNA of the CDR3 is TGTGCCATCAGCCCGCGGTTTGACCTCCACTACGAGCAGTACTTC. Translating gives CAISPRFDLHYEQYF.

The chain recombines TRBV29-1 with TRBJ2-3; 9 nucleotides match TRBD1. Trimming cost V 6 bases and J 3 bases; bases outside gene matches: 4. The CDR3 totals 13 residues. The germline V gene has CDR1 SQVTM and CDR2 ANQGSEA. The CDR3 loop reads CSVSTGGTDTQYF. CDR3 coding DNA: TGCAGCGTCTCGACAGGGGGTACAGATACGCAGTATTTT.

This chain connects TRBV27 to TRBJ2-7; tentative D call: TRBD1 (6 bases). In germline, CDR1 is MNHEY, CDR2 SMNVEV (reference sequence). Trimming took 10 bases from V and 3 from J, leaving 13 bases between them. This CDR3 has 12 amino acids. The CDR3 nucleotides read TGTGCCACGCGGACAGATTTCTACGAGCAGTACTTC. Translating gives CATRTDFYEQYF.

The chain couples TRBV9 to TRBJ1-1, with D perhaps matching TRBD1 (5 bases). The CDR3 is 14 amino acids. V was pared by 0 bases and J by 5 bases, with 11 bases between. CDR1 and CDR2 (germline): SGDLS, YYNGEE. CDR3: CASSVANGGTEAFF. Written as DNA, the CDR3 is TGTGCCAGCAGCGTAGCCAATGGGGGGACTGAAGCTTTCTTT.